Listed here is a single T cell receptor (beta chain). Clones were read by immunoSEQ multiplex PCR, and TCRdb kept only the in-frame ones, dropping some. This table has 90,000 or so clones, approximately 96% appearing once. The sample is drawn from a study of cytomegalovirus exposure and HLA in healthy donors. The receptor's source is a man younger than 35 in good health and CMV-seronegative. Specimen: PBMCs.

The CDR3 loop reads CAISDESGQGYGYTF. The CDR3 DNA sequence: TGTGCCATCAGTGATGAAAGTGGACAGGGCTATGGCTACACCTTC. The V and J genes are TRBV10-3 and TRBJ1-2; 8 bases match TRBD1. This CDR3 comprises 15 residues. CDR1 is ENHRY and CDR2 is SYGVKD in the germline V gene. Trimming removed 3 bases from V and 4 bases from J; junction bases left unmatched: 7.